Below, 15 T cell receptor beta chains from the same sample are listed, as sequenced in a study of T cell responses to AZD1222 COVID-19 vaccine. Clones were read by immunoSEQ multiplex PCR, and TCRdb kept only the in-frame ones, dropping some. The table shows about 140,000 clones, with roughly 90% occurring only once. The sequenced sample was peripheral blood, obtained 28 days after the second AZD1222 dose. Receptors originate from an adult who received the AZD1222 COVID-19 vaccine.

V is TRBV21-1 and J is TRBJ2-1. TRBV21-1 is reported as a pseudogene. The CDR3 covers 13 residues. CDR3 sequence (DNA): TGTGCCAGCAGCTCCTGCCGCTACAATGAGCAGTTCTTC. It is translated as CASSSCRYNEQFF.

The rearrangement uses TRBV12-2 and TRBJ1-6. TRBV12-2 is classified as a pseudogene. This CDR3 is 17 amino acids long. DNA for the CDR3: TGTGCAAGTCGCTTACCCGGGGGCGCTTCCTATAATTCACCCCTCCACTTT. Its translation is CASRLPGGASYNSPLHF.

V gene TRBV5-6 combines with J gene TRBJ2-1; D may be TRBD2 (5 bases). The CDR3 covers 16 residues. Germline V gene data show CDR1 as SGHDT and CDR2 as YYEEEE. V lost 2 bases and J lost 0, with 12 bases in between. CDR3 DNA: TGTGCCAGCAGCTTCTCCACAAGCGGCTCCTACAATGAGCAGTTCTTC. Translating gives CASSFSTSGSYNEQFF.

The chain is built from TRBV19 and TRBJ1-1; D not resolved. The CDR3 runs 10 residues. Deletions cut 8 bases from V and 8 bases from J, with 9 bases between. Germline-derived CDR1 and CDR2 are LNHDA and SQIVND (reference sequence). The CDR3 is CASLAGEAFF. CDR3 DNA sequence: TGTGCCAGTCTCGCCGGGGAAGCTTTCTTT.

This clone was observed once. V and J are TRBV29-1 and TRBJ2-3; 10 bases match TRBD2. Unmatched junction bases numbered 3, after V lost 5 bases and J lost 4 bases. CDR1 and CDR2 (germline): SQVTM, ANQGSEA. The CDR3 runs to 13 residues. The CDR3, as DNA: TGCAGCGTTCGGACTAGCGGTCCAGATACGCAGTATTTT. Protein: CSVRTSGPDTQYF.

This CDR3 is CASSQDRPTSGGYTDTQYF. The CDR3, as DNA: TGCGCCAGCAGCCAAGATAGGCCGACTAGCGGGGGTTACACAGATACGCAGTATTTT. The V call is TRBV4-3, the J call TRBJ2-3; 12 nucleotides agree with TRBD2. The CDR3 runs to 19 residues. Germline-derived CDR1 and CDR2 are LGHNA and YSLEER. Unmatched junction bases numbered 9, after V lost 0 bases and J lost 2 bases.

This clone was counted only a few times. The chain couples TRBV15 to TRBJ1-4, with TRBD1 matching 8 bases. Germline V gene data show CDR1 as LNHNV and CDR2 as YYDKDF (reference sequence). V was pared by 6 bases and J by 4 bases, with 7 bases of the junction left unmatched. The CDR3 loop spans 15 amino acids. CDR3 coding DNA: TGTGCCACCAGTAGGACAGGGCTCGGTAATGAAAAACTGTTTTTT. Translation gives CATSRTGLGNEKLFF.

The chain recombines TRBV21-1 with TRBJ1-5. TRBV21-1 is a pseudogene. This CDR3 contains 17 residues. CDR3 sequence reads: CASSTSRSSGARKPQHF. As DNA, the CDR3 is TGTGCCAGCAGCACTTCCAGGTCCTCCGGGGCTCGAAAGCCCCAGCATTTT.

J is TRBJ2-1 and V is TRBV7-8; 9 bases match TRBD1. This CDR3 region has 17 residues. CDR1 and CDR2 (germline): SGHVS, FQNEAQ. The V segment lost 3 bases and the J segment 10 bases; nucleotides outside the gene matches: 16. DNA of the CDR3: TGTGCCAGCAGCTTTTGGCTCGGGGACAGGGACTCAGGCGAGCAGTTCTTC. Its translation is CASSFWLGDRDSGEQFF.

The V gene is TRBV9, the J gene TRBJ2-7; TRBD1 might be the D (6 bases). Trimming left V 4 bases short and J 6 bases short, with 17 bases between. Germline assignment: CDR1 SGDLS and CDR2 YYNGEE. This CDR3 contains 14 residues. CDR3 protein: CASSPQGSRLEQYF. The DNA for the CDR3 is TGTGCCAGCAGCCCACAGGGTTCCCGACTCGAGCAGTACTTC.

The rearrangement links TRBV13 to TRBJ2-1; TRBD2 agrees at 7 bases. The length of the CDR3 is 13 residues. The V segment lost 5 bases and the J segment 9 bases; nucleotides outside the gene matches: 7. Germline V CDR1 and CDR2: PRHDT, FYEKMQ (reference sequence). CDR3 sequence reads: CASSARLAGEQFF. CDR3 bases: TGTGCCAGCAGCGCCAGACTAGCCGGTGAGCAGTTCTTC.

This clone appeared a few times. Other DNA sequences in this sample translate to the same CDR3. The genes are TRBV6-5 and TRBJ1-1, with a tentative D call TRBD1 (5 bases). V was pared by 2 bases and J by 1 base, with 5 bases between. Germline V gene lookup returns CDR1 MNHEY and CDR2 SVGAGI. The CDR3 is 13 amino acids. The CDR3 nucleotides read TGTGCCAGCAGTTACGGGGGGAACACTGAAGCTTTCTTT. It translates to CASSYGGNTEAFF.

The V gene is TRBV7-9, the J gene TRBJ1-1; D might be TRBD1 (5 bases). V was clipped by 3 bases and J by 2 bases, with 10 bases between them. This CDR3 is built from 14 residues. Per germline, CDR1 SEHNR and CDR2 FQNEAQ (reference sequence). CDR3 DNA: TGTGCCAGCAGCTTCTCGCAGGGTAACACTGAAGCTTTCTTT. Translation: CASSFSQGNTEAFF.

The J gene is TRBJ1-2, the V gene TRBV7-9, with D perhaps TRBD1 (5 bases). The CDR3 sequence is 16 residues long. The V and J ends lost 0 bases and 3 bases respectively, with 14 bases between them. In germline, CDR1 is SEHNR, CDR2 FQNEAQ (reference sequence). CDR3 nucleotide sequence: TGTGCCAGCAGCTTAGCGCTGGGGGAGGGGTACTATGGCTACACCTTC. It translates to CASSLALGEGYYGYTF.

This sequence joins TRBV10-1 and TRBJ1-5; the D gene is possibly TRBD1 (6 bases). The V end was cut by 5 bases, the J end by 3 bases, with 26 bases between. The germline CDR1 and CDR2 sequences are WNHNN and SYGVQD (reference sequence). The CDR3 runs 19 residues. The CDR3 spells CASSHSPGPPRGANQPQHF. As DNA, the CDR3 is TGCGCCAGCAGTCACTCACCGGGACCGCCGAGGGGGGCCAATCAGCCCCAGCATTTT.